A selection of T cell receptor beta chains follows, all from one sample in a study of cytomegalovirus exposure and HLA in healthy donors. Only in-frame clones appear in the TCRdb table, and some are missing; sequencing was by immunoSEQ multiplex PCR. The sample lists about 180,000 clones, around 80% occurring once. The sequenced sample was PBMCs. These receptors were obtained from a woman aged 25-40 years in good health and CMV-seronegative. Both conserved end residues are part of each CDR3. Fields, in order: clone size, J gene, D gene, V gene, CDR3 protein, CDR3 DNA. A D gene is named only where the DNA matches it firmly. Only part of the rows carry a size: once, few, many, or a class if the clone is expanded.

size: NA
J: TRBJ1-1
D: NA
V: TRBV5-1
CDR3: CASLPGLMNTEAFF
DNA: TGCGCCAGCCTACCAGGACTCATGAACACTGAAGCTTTCTTT

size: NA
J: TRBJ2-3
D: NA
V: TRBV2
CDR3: CASSEGRGFTDTQYF
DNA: TGTGCCAGCAGTGAGGGTCGCGGGTTCACAGATACGCAGTATTTT

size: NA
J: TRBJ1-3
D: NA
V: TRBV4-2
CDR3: CASSQATQGRSGNTIYF
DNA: TGTGCCAGCAGCCAAGCTACTCAGGGCCGAAGCGGAAACACCATATATTTT

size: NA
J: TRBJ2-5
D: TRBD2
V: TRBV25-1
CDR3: CASSLLAASAQETQYF
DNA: TGTGCCAGCAGCCTCCTAGCGGCCAGTGCACAAGAGACCCAGTACTTC

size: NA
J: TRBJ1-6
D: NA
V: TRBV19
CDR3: CASSDPGGADSPLHF
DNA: TGTGCCAGTAGTGATCCTGGGGGGGCTGATTCACCCCTCCACTTT

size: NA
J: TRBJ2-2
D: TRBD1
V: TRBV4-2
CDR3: CASSPTGGDDTGELFF
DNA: TGTGCCAGCAGCCCCACAGGGGGCGATGACACCGGGGAGCTGTTTTTT

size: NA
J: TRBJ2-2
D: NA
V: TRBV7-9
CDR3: CASSFGGQAGGELFF
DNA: TGTGCCAGCAGCTTTGGGGGCCAGGCCGGCGGGGAGCTGTTTTTT

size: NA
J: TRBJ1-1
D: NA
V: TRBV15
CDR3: CATTKKLSSMNTEAFF
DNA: TGTGCCACCACGAAGAAACTTTCTTCCATGAACACTGAAGCTTTCTTT

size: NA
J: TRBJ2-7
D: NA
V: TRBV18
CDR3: CASSPRQFYEQYF
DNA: TGTGCCAGCTCACCACGGCAATTCTACGAGCAGTACTTC

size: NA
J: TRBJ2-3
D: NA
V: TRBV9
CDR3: CASSVVWGPTDTQYF
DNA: TGTGCCAGCAGCGTGGTGTGGGGGCCCACAGATACGCAGTATTTT

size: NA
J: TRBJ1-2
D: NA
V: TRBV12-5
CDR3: CASGSRVYGYTF
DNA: TGTGCTAGTGGTTCCAGGGTATATGGCTACACCTTC

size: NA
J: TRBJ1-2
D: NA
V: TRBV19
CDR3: CASSNRDTEIF
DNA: TGTGCCAGTAGTAACCGGGACACCGAGATCTTC

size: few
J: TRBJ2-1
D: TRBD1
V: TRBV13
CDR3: CASSLGGQGYNEQFF
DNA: TGTGCCAGCAGCTTAGGTGGACAGGGATACAATGAGCAGTTCTTC

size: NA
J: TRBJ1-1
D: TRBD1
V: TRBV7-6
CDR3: CASSPTGGRGDTEAFF
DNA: TGTGCCAGCAGCCCAACAGGGGGCAGAGGGGACACTGAAGCTTTCTTT

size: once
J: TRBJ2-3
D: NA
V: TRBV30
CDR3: CAWSPGITDTQYF
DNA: TGTGCCTGGAGCCCCGGGATAACAGATACGCAGTATTTT

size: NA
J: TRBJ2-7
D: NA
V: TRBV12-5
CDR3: CASGSSGGDDEYF
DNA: TGTGCTAGTGGTTCCTCCGGCGGGGATGACGAGTACTTC

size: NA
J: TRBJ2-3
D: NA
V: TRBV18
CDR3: CASSPPRGLDTDTQYF
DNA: TGTGCCAGCTCACCACCCAGGGGCTTGGACACAGATACGCAGTATTTT

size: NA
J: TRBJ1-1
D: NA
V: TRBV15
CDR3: CATSPTVKDTEAFF
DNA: TGTGCCACCAGCCCGACAGTGAAGGACACTGAAGCTTTCTTT

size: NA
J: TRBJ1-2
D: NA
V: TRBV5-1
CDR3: CASSLDRDYGYTF
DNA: TGCGCCAGCAGCTTGGACAGGGACTATGGCTACACCTTC

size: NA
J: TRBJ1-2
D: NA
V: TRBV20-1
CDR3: CSARDPIVF
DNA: TGCAGTGCTAGAGATCCTATCGTATTC

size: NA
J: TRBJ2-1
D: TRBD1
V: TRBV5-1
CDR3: CASSLPGQLNEQFF
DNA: TGCGCCAGCAGCCTGCCGGGACAGTTAAATGAGCAGTTCTTC

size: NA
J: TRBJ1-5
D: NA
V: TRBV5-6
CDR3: CASSFPGDNQPQHF
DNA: TGTGCCAGCAGCTTCCCAGGGGACAATCAGCCCCAGCATTTT

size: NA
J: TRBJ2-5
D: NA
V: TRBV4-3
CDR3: CASSQDAASYETQYF
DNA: TGCGCCAGCAGCCAAGATGCGGCTAGCTACGAGACCCAGTACTTC

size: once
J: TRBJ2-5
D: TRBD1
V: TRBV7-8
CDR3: CASSFRQGDQETQYF
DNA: TGTGCCAGCAGCTTCCGACAGGGGGATCAGGAGACCCAGTACTTC

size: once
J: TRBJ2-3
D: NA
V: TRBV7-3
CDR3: CASSPTPIDSSTDTQYF
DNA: TGTGCCAGCAGCCCCACCCCGATAGATTCTAGCACAGATACGCAGTATTTT

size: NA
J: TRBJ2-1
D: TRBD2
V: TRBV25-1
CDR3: CASSEPGGRDEQFF
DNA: TGTGCCAGCAGTGAACCCGGGGGGAGGGATGAGCAGTTCTTC

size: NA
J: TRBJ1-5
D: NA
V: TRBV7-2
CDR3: CASSRVPYQPQHF
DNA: TGTGCCAGCAGCAGAGTACCTTATCAGCCCCAGCATTTT

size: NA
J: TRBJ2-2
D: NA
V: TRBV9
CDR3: CASSVEGAGELFF
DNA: TGTGCCAGCAGCGTAGAGGGGGCCGGGGAGCTGTTTTTT

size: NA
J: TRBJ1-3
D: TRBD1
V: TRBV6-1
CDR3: CASSETGSSGNTIYF
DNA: TGTGCCAGCAGCGAGACAGGGTCCTCTGGAAACACCATATATTTT

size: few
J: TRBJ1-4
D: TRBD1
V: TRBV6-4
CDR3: CASSDSWGTGGDTSNEKLFF
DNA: TGTGCCAGCAGTGACTCATGGGGGACAGGGGGGGACACCTCTAATGAAAAACTGTTTTTT